This T cell receptor beta chain was obtained from a study of blood T cell repertoires in COVID-19. At the level of the study: Specimens from acute and convalescent COVID-19 originated in the United States, Italy and Spain.

Authors' analysis steps: Reference gene primer amplification in the assay estimated nucleated cell counts. The table came from immunoSEQ multiplex PCR; TCRdb's copy has only in-frame clones and leaves some out. D and trimming come from the DNA, and the V and J calls and clone size come from that table. The sample includes about 150,000 clones, 87% of them seen just once. Germline V gives CDR1 MNHNY, CDR2 SVGAGI (reference sequence). There are 13 residues in the CDR3. The germline V and J ends were trimmed by 10 bases and 0 bases, with 12 bases remaining between them. This TCR was recovered from a middle-aged man with active COVID-19. This sequence joins TRBV6-6 and TRBJ1-1; D remains ambiguous. The source material was peripheral blood. The DNA of the CDR3 is TGTGCCATACTAGGGCTTCTGAACACTGAAGCTTTCTTT. Translation: CAILGLLNTEAFF.